By frequency in the sample, the clone carrying this T cell receptor (beta chain) is medium-sized (0.01 to 0.1%). Method: immunoSEQ multiplex PCR; TCRdb's copy keeps in-frame clones and lacks some. The sample carries about 70,000 clones, about 94% recorded once. The V and J ends lost 0 bases and 7 bases, in that order; junction bases with no gene match: 6. The CDR3 length is 16 residues. CDR1 and CDR2 from the germline V gene are LGHNA and YSLEER. These data are taken from a study of T cell changes during pregnancy in multiple sclerosis. The genes are TRBV4-3 and TRBJ2-2, with 9 bases that match TRBD1. The starting material was peripheral blood, obtained in the third trimester of pregnancy. The TCR comes from a female donor with multiple sclerosis, enrolled in a pregnancy study. CDR3 in amino acids: CASSQDPQGAVGELFF. CDR3 sequence (DNA): TGCGCCAGCAGCCAAGATCCACAGGGGGCAGTCGGGGAGCTGTTTTTT.